Sequencing of this TCR beta chain was carried out in a study of blood T cell repertoires in COVID-19. Study processing details: Nucleated cell counts were estimated from reference gene primer amplification. Sequenced by immunoSEQ multiplex PCR; TCRdb stores in-frame clones only, minus some. The V and J calls and the clone size are those of that table, but D and trimming were determined from the DNA. The table shows 150,000 to 200,000 clones, with roughly 87% occurring only once. Per germline, CDR1 LNHDA and CDR2 SQIVND (reference sequence). The CDR3 is 14 amino acids. Trimming took 5 bases from V and 4 from J; bases not matched to a gene: 3. Those enrolled, adults aged roughly 18 to 100 years, came from fewer than 25 US areas.

Material: PBMCs or T cells enriched from blood (not recorded which). J is TRBJ1-2 and V is TRBV19, with TRBD1 identical over 11 bases. The TCR sequence derives from a human donor with acute COVID-19. The donor label of this sample is uncertain. CDR3 sequence reads: CASSVDRGPYGYTF. In DNA, the CDR3 is TGTGCCAGTAGTGTGGACAGGGGGCCCTATGGCTACACCTTC.